The 27 T cell receptor beta chains reported below all come from one sample, sequenced in a study of cytomegalovirus exposure and HLA in healthy donors. PCR primers comprised 60 Vbeta and 13 Jbeta primers. Profiling relied on immunoSEQ multiplex PCR, and the TCRdb table lists in-frame clones only, not all of them. The sample holds around 150,000 clones, roughly 72% seen once. Sequencing was performed on PBMCs. Every receptor here comes from a man between 40 and 49 years old in good health and CMV-seronegative.

The chain combines TRBV5-1 with TRBJ2-2; tentative D call: TRBD1 (6 bases). Trimming took off 0 bases at V and 0 bases at J, with 6 bases between the two ends. The CDR3 sequence is 15 residues long. Germline V gives CDR1 SGHRS, CDR2 YFSETQ. In DNA, the CDR3 is TGCGCCAGCAGCTTGGACAGGGCGAACACCGGGGAGCTGTTTTTT. It yields the protein CASSLDRANTGELFF.

This clone appeared once. The rearrangement joins TRBV6-1 to TRBJ2-3, with 12 nucleotides matching TRBD2. Per the germline V gene, CDR1 is MNHNS and CDR2 is SASEGT. The CDR3 has 16 amino acids. J gave up 8 bases and V 2 bases, and 8 bases lay outside the gene matches. CDR3: CASSETTSGGKGTQYF. The DNA of the CDR3 is TGTGCCAGCAGTGAAACCACTAGCGGGGGGAAAGGTACGCAGTATTTT.

V gene TRBV28 combines with J gene TRBJ2-2; 9 bases are a match to TRBD1. Losses at the gene ends were 10 bases for V and 4 bases for J; bases not matched to a gene: 4. Germline CDR1 MDHEN, CDR2 SYDVKM. The CDR3 is 13 residues long. The CDR3 coding sequence is TGTGCCACCCGGGACAGGGCCACCGGGGAGCTGTTTTTT. This encodes CATRDRATGELFF.

This clone showed up just a few times. This rearrangement joins TRBV9 to TRBJ2-7; D perhaps matches TRBD1 (5 bases). The CDR3 is 15 amino acids. The V gene lost 2 bases and the J gene lost 8 bases, with 20 bases spanning the gap. Looked up from germline, CDR1 is SGDLS and CDR2 is YYNGEE. CDR3 sequence reads: CASSVGQGRVRKQYF. DNA for the CDR3: TGTGCCAGCAGCGTGGGGCAAGGCAGGGTGCGGAAGCAGTACTTC.

CDR3 nucleotides: TGTGCCAGCAGCGGGAACAGGGGGCAGCTAGCGGGAGGGCCCTCCTACAATGAGCAGTTCTTC. This gives the protein CASSGNRGQLAGGPSYNEQFF. This sequence joins TRBV9 and TRBJ2-1; 12 bases are a match to TRBD2. V was clipped by 3 bases and J by 0 bases; unmatched bases: 16. From germline, CDR1 is SGDLS and CDR2 YYNGEE. The CDR3 contains 21 residues. The variable domain in full, with the rest retrieved from reference TRBV9 and TRBJ2-1, is DSGVTQTPKHLITATGQRVTLRCSPRSGDLSVYWYQQSLDQGLQFLIQYYNGEERAKGNILERFSAQQFPDLHSELNLSSLELGDSALYFCASSGNRGQLAGGPSYNEQFFGPGTRLTVL.

This clone was picked up a small number of times. The chain has TRBV2 and TRBJ1-6; tentative D call: TRBD1 (5 bases). The germline V gene encodes CDR1 SNHLY and CDR2 FYNNEI. This CDR3 has 15 amino acids. V was shortened by 8 bases and J by 0 bases, with 11 bases between the two germline ends. This CDR3 is CASEEGSSYNSPLHF. CDR3 DNA sequence: TGTGCCAGCGAGGAGGGGAGCTCCTATAATTCACCCCTCCACTTT.

This clone appeared a few times. The chain joins TRBV15 to TRBJ1-2; 7 bases are shared with TRBD1. The CDR3 contains 13 residues. Losses at the gene ends were 3 bases for V and 5 bases for J; bases not matched to a gene: 3. The germline CDR1 and CDR2 sequences are LNHNV and YYDKDF (reference sequence). CDR3 amino acids: CATSSDRVYGYTF. The CDR3 bases are TGTGCCACCAGCAGCGACAGGGTTTATGGCTACACCTTC.

The chain links TRBV6-5 to TRBJ2-7, with 8 nucleotides matching TRBD2. V dropped 4 bases and J dropped 3; count of bases not matched to a gene: 5. CDR1 is MNHEY and CDR2 is SVGAGI in the germline V gene. This CDR3 is built from 14 residues. CDR3 in DNA: TGTGCCAGCAGTTTTTCCCTAGCGGGCTACGAGCAGTACTTC. This codes for CASSFSLAGYEQYF.

The chain recombines TRBV11-2 with TRBJ2-7, with 9 bases matching TRBD2. The junction had 7 bases not matched to a gene; V was cut back by 2 bases and J by 5 bases. CDR1 and CDR2 from the germline V gene are SGHAT and FQNNGV. The CDR3 is 15 residues long. The CDR3 DNA reads TGTGCCAGCAGCTTAAAGGCTAGCGGGGAGCACGAGCAGTACTTC. Translating it yields CASSLKASGEHEQYF.

This clone was seen a single time. This chain uses TRBV7-9 with TRBJ1-1; 12 bases agree with TRBD1. With 5 bases clipped from V and 4 bases from J, the junction kept 5 bases outside the gene matches. The germline V gene has CDR1 SEHNR and CDR2 FQNEAQ (reference sequence). The CDR3 is 15 amino acids. The CDR3: CASSLGTGGLTEAFF. The DNA of the CDR3 is TGTGCCAGCAGCCTCGGGACAGGGGGCCTCACTGAAGCTTTCTTT.

The V and J genes are TRBV6-1 and TRBJ1-2, with 7 nucleotides matching TRBD1. Germline loops: CDR1 MNHNS, CDR2 SASEGT. V lost 4 bases to trimming and J lost 4 bases; unmatched junction nucleotides: 9. The CDR3 is 15 amino acids. CDR3 nucleotide sequence: TGTGCCAGCAGTGCCATAGACAGGGCCCCCTATGGCTACACCTTC. Amino acid sequence: CASSAIDRAPYGYTF.

To note about this clone: The same CDR3 is also encoded by other DNA sequences in this sample. J is TRBJ2-1 and V is TRBV6-4, with 9 bases that match TRBD2. The trim removed 6 bases at V and 7 bases at J, leaving 10 bases unmatched. This CDR3 has 15 residues. Per germline, CDR1 MRHNA and CDR2 SNTAGT. CDR3 loop: CASSDETSGPNEQFF. The DNA of the CDR3 is TGTGCCAGCAGCGACGAGACTAGCGGTCCAAATGAGCAGTTCTTC.

This clone was recorded only once. The chain recombines TRBV28 with TRBJ1-3; 7 positions match TRBD1. Germline values: CDR1 MDHEN, CDR2 SYDVKM. This CDR3 is built from 14 residues. Germline trimming cut 7 bases from V and 4 bases from J; bases unmatched to any gene: 7. The CDR3 DNA is TGTGCCAGCACTCCACAGGGGTCAGGAAACACCATATATTTT. It translates to CASTPQGSGNTIYF.

The J gene is TRBJ2-5, the V gene TRBV7-9, with 10 bases matching TRBD1. The V segment lost 3 bases and the J segment 4 bases; nucleotides outside the gene matches: 5. The CDR3 is 15 residues long. Germline loops: CDR1 SEHNR, CDR2 FQNEAQ (reference sequence). For the CDR3, the DNA is TGTGCCAGCAGCTTGGTGACAGGGGGCGGAGAGACCCAGTACTTC. Its protein product is CASSLVTGGGETQYF.

V is TRBV10-3 and J is TRBJ1-4, with D hard to call. The germline CDR1 and CDR2 sequences are ENHRY and SYGVKD. The CDR3 consists of 12 residues. CDR3 nucleotide sequence: TGTGCGAGCGGTGTAGCTAATGAAAAACTGTTTTTT. It specifies CASGVANEKLFF.

The CDR3 reads CASSTTGAIYEQYF. CDR3 sequence (DNA): TGTGCCAGTAGTACGACAGGGGCCATCTACGAGCAGTACTTC. The rearrangement uses TRBV19 and TRBJ2-7; 8 bases agree with TRBD1. V gave up 4 bases and J gave up 3 bases; unmatched junction bases: 5. The CDR3 runs 14 residues. In germline, CDR1 is LNHDA, CDR2 SQIVND (reference sequence).

The chain employs TRBV5-6 and TRBJ1-3; a weak D match, TRBD1 (6 bases). Germline V gene sequence: CDR1 SGHDT, CDR2 YYEEEE. The CDR3 has 14 residues. V lost 0 bases and J 4 bases, leaving 8 bases between the germline ends. This CDR3 reads CASSLDREGNTIYF. CDR3 sequence (DNA): TGTGCCAGCAGCTTGGACAGGGAGGGAAACACCATATATTTT.

This chain connects TRBV5-1 to TRBJ1-5; no clear D gene. The CDR3 extends over 15 amino acids. Germline V gives CDR1 SGHRS, CDR2 YFSETQ. V was cut by 4 bases and J by 2 bases, with 13 bases left in between. The CDR3 here is CASSPGPSGNQPQHF. DNA for the CDR3: TGCGCCAGCAGCCCCGGACCTAGCGGCAATCAGCCCCAGCATTTT.

V is TRBV7-2 and J is TRBJ2-3; weak D call: TRBD1 (6 bases). CDR1 SGHTA and CDR2 FQGNSA come from the germline V gene. CDR3 length: 17 amino acids. V was cut by 1 base and J by 8 bases, with 22 bases left in between. The CDR3 bases are TGTGCCAGCAGCTTAGACCTGGGGGCGCCCCCAAGAGGTACGCAGTATTTT. This sequence encodes CASSLDLGAPPRGTQYF.

The J gene is TRBJ2-3, the V gene TRBV6-6; TRBD2 matches 12 bases. Unmatched junction bases numbered 11, after V lost 8 bases and J lost 5 bases. The CDR3 covers 16 residues. The germline V gene has CDR1 MNHNY and CDR2 SVGAGI (reference sequence). The CDR3 is CASESSGGVLGDTQYF. The CDR3 DNA is TGTGCCAGCGAGTCTAGCGGGGGGGTTCTTGGAGATACGCAGTATTTT.

This rearrangement joins TRBV10-2 to TRBJ1-1; the match to TRBD1 covers 7 bases. The CDR3 is made up of 18 amino acids. Germline trimming cut 2 bases from V and 3 bases from J; bases unmatched to any gene: 15. The germline CDR1 and CDR2 sequences are WSHSY and SAAADI. In DNA form, the CDR3 reads TGCGCCAGCAGTGAGGGAGACAGGGTGGCCGGTACGGACACTGAAGCTTTCTTT. It codes for CASSEGDRVAGTDTEAFF.

The V call is TRBV30, the J call TRBJ1-1; TRBD1 is a possible D gene (5 bases). The CDR3 sequence is 13 residues long. CDR1 and CDR2 (germline): GTSNPN, SVGIG (reference sequence). V dropped 2 bases and J dropped 1 base, with 8 bases sitting between them. Written as DNA, the CDR3 is TGTGCCTGGAGTCGGGGGACGAACACTGAAGCTTTCTTT. Amino acid sequence: CAWSRGTNTEAFF.

V is TRBV10-1 and J is TRBJ2-5, with D unresolved. Per germline, CDR1 WNHNN and CDR2 SYGVQD (reference sequence). The CDR3 sequence is 15 residues long. The ends were cut back, 0 bases at V and 5 bases at J, with 13 bases in the middle. CDR3 DNA sequence: TGCGCCAGCAGTGAGTCGACTGTGCGGCGGGAGACCCAGTACTTC. Encoded protein: CASSESTVRRETQYF.

The CDR3 bases are TGTGCCAGCAGTATCCGGGACATCAGCACAGATACGCAGTATTTT. Its translation: CASSIRDISTDTQYF. The rearrangement joins TRBV2 to TRBJ2-3, with D perhaps TRBD1 (6 bases). The CDR3 length is 15 residues. The V and J ends lost 5 bases and 0 bases respectively, with 12 bases between them. Germline CDR1 is SNHLY and CDR2 is FYNNEI.

V gene TRBV10-3 combines with J gene TRBJ1-1, with unresolved D. CDR3 length equals 11 residues. Trimming pared 6 bases from V and 4 bases from J, leaving 6 bases between. Looked up from germline, CDR1 is ENHRY and CDR2 is SYGVKD. The CDR3 coding sequence is TGTGCCATCAGCCAGGCCACTGAAGCTTTCTTT. Encoded protein: CAISQATEAFF.

The chain employs TRBV11-2 and TRBJ2-5, with 8 positions matching TRBD2. Trimming removed 1 base from V and 4 bases from J; junction bases left unmatched: 8. CDR3 length: 16 residues. Germline lookup yields CDR1 SGHAT and CDR2 FQNNGV. CDR3 nucleotides: TGTGCCAGCAGCTTAGGCAGGGCAAGCGGGGGAGAGACCCAGTACTTC. Protein: CASSLGRASGGETQYF.

The chain joins TRBV15 to TRBJ1-2, with TRBD1 identical over 8 bases. Germline V lookup: CDR1 LNHNV, CDR2 YYDKDF (reference sequence). The length of the CDR3 is 14 residues. The junction had 6 bases not matched to a gene; V was cut back by 5 bases and J by 4 bases. Here the CDR3 reads CATSVGGQVYGYTF. In nucleotides, the CDR3 is TGTGCCACCAGCGTCGGGGGACAGGTCTATGGCTACACCTTC.